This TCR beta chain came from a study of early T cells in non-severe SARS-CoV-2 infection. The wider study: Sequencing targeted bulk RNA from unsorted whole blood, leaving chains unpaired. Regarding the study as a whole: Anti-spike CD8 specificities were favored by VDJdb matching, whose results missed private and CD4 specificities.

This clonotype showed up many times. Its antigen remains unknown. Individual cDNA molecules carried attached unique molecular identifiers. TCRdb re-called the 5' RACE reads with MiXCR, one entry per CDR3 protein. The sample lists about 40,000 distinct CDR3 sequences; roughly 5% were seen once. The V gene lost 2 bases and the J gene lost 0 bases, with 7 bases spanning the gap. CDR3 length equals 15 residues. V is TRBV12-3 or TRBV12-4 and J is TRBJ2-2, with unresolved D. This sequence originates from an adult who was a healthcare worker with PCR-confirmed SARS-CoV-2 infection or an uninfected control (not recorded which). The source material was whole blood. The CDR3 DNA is TGTGCCAGCAGTTTATACCCAGCGAACACCGGGGAGCTGTTTTTT. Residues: CASSLYPANTGELFF.